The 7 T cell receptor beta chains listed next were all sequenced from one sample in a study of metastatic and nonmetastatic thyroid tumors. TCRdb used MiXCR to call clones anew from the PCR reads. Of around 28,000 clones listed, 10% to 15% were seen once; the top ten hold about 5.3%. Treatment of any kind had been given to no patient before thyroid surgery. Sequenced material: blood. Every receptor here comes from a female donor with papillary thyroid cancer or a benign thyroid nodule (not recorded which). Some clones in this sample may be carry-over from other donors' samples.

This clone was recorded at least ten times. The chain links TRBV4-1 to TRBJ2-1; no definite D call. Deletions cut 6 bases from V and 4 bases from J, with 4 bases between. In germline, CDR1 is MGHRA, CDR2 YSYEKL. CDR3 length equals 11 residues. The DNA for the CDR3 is TGCGCCAGCAGACATTACAATGAGCAGTTCTTC. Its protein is CASRHYNEQFF.

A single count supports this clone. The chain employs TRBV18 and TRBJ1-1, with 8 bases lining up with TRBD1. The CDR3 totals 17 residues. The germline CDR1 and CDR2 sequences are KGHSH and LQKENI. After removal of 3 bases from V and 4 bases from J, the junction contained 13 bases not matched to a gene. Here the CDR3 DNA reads TGTGCCAGCTCACCCAGAACTCGGACAGGGTTGGGCACTGAAGCTTTCTTT. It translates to CASSPRTRTGLGTEAFF. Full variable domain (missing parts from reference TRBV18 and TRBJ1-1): NAGVMQNPRHLVRRRGQEARLRCSPMKGHSHVYWYRQLPEEGLKFMVYLQKENIIDESGMPKERFSAEFPKEGPSILRIQQVVRGDSAAYFCASSPRTRTGLGTEAFFGQGTRLTVV.

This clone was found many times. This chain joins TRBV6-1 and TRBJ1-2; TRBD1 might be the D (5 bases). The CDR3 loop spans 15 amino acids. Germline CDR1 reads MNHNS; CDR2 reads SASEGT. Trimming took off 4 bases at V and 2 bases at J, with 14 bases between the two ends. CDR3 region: CASSGDPGRNYGYTF. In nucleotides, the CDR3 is TGTGCCAGCAGTGGAGATCCGGGACGGAACTATGGCTACACCTTC.

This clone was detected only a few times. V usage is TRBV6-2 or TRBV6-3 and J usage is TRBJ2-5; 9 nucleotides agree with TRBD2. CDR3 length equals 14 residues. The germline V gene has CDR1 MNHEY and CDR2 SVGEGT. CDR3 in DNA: TGTGCAAACAGTTTTCAGCGGGAGGTGGAGACCCAGTACTTC. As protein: CANSFQREVETQYF.

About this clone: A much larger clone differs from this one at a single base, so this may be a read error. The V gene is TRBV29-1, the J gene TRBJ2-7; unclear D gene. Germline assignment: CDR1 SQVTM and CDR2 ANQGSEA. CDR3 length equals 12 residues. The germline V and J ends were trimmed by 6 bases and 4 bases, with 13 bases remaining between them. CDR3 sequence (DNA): TGCAGCGTGAAAGGGCCAGTGTACGAGCAGTACTTC. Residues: CSVKGPVYEQYF.

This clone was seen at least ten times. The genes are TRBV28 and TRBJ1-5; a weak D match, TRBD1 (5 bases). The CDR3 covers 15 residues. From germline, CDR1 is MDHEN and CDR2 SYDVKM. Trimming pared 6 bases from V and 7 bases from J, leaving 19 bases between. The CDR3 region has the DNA TGTGCCAGCAGACAACCCCTATCAGGGAGCCAGCCCCAGCATTTT. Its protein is CASRQPLSGSQPQHF.

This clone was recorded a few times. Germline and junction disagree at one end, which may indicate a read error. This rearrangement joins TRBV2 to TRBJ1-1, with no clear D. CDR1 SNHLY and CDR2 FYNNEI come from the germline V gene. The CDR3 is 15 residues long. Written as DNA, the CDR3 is TGTGCCAGCAGTGCCAACTTTGCGAGGAACACTGAAGCCTTCTTT. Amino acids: CASSANFARNTEAFF.